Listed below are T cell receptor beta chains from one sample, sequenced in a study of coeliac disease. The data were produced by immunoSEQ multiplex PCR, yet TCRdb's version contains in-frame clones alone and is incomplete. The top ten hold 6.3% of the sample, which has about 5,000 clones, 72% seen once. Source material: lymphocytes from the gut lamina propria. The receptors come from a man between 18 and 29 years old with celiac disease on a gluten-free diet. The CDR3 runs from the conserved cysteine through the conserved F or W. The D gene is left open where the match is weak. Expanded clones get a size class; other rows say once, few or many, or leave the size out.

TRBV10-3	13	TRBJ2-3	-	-	CAISGGSTDTQYF
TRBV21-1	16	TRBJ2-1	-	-	CASSKDGGGAYNEQFF
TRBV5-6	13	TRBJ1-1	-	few	CASSSGDNTEAFF
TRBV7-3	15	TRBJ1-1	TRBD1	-	CASSLGQGMNTEAFF
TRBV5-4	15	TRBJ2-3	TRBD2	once	CASSFSGGRTDTQYF
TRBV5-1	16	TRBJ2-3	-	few	CASSPDPQGSTDTQYF
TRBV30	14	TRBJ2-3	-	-	CATLTGIMQDTQYF
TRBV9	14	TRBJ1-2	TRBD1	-	CASSVRLQGGGYTF
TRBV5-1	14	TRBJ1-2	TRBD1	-	CASSLARGLFGYTF
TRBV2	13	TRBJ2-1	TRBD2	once	CASLLAEFNEQFF
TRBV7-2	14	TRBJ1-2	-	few	CASSLDGTLIGYTF
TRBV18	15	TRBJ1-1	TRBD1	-	CASSPSNRGPTEAFF
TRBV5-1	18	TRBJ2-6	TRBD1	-	CASSLAGTGSTGANVLTF
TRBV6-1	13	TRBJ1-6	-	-	CASSGQENSPLHF
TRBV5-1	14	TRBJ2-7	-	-	CASSPGTAAGEQYF
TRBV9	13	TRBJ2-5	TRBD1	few	CASSYGQGETQYF